This T cell receptor beta chain was identified during a study of blood T cell repertoires in COVID-19. Under the authors' procedure: How many nucleated cells were present was estimated from reference gene primer amplification. Assay used: immunoSEQ multiplex PCR; TCRdb lists only in-frame clones, some missing. D and trimming were read from the DNA, whereas the V and J calls and clone size are those reported in that table. The sample yields approximately 170,000 clones, approximately 84% seen once. Recovery meant two consecutive negative NP/OP PCR tests, professional clearance, or resolved symptoms. CDR1 is LNHDA and CDR2 is SQIVND in the germline V gene (reference sequence). The CDR3 sequence is 13 residues long. Trimming took 10 bases from V and 2 from J; bases not matched to a gene: 7.

The material sequenced was PBMCs or T cells enriched from blood (not recorded which). The receptor comes from a woman aged 25-40 years who had recovered from COVID-19. The rearrangement links TRBV19 to TRBJ1-2, with TRBD1 matching 7 bases. CDR3 in amino acids: CATKDRFNYGYTF. CDR3 bases: TGTGCCACTAAGGACAGGTTCAACTATGGCTACACCTTC.